This TCR beta chain emerged from a study of radiation and T cells in renal cell carcinoma. Data came from immunoSEQ multiplex PCR; TCRdb stores just in-frame clones and leaves some out. This table has about 13,000 clones, around a third appearing once. CDR1 KGHSH and CDR2 LQKENI come from the germline V gene. Trimming cost V 5 bases and J 1 base; bases outside gene matches: 5. The CDR3 is 15 amino acids. This sample's treatment: 15 Gy SBRT to primary tumor, nephrectomy 4 weeks later. Nephrectomy followed 15 Gy stereotactic body radiation by 4 weeks. Clear cell pathology was present in this patient's renal cell carcinoma. A remark on this clone: No antigen is known for it.

Study-level findings and limits: Intratumoral heterogeneity was not captured in these approximately 1 g regions.

This rearrangement joins TRBV18 to TRBJ1-1, with 9 bases identical to TRBD1. The origin of this receptor is a man in his 60s with renal cell carcinoma. The sequencing here drew on tumor tissue, taken from a patient whose treatment included radiotherapy and nephrectomy. In nucleotides, the CDR3 is TGTGCCAGCTCAAGTGGACAGGGGACGAACACTGAAGCTTTCTTT. As protein: CASSSGQGTNTEAFF.